The 23 T cell receptor beta chains given below trace back to one sample, sequenced in a study of T cell changes during pregnancy in multiple sclerosis. TCRdb's copy holds only in-frame clones and misses some; the assay was immunoSEQ multiplex PCR. This sample yields 85,000 to 110,000 clones, of which roughly nine tenths are seen a single time; more than 0.85% belongs to the top ten. The input for sequencing was peripheral blood, taken after pregnancy. The origin of the receptors is a female donor with multiple sclerosis, enrolled in a pregnancy study.

V is TRBV11-3 and J is TRBJ2-2; the match to TRBD1 covers 9 bases. The germline V gene encodes CDR1 SGHNT and CDR2 YENEEA. The CDR3 sequence is 17 residues long. With 0 bases clipped from V and 6 bases from J, the junction kept 8 bases outside the gene matches. CDR3 protein: CASSLDHWGQGSGELFF. The CDR3, as DNA: TGTGCCAGCAGCTTAGATCATTGGGGACAGGGATCCGGGGAGCTGTTTTTT.

CDR3 amino acids: CASSPGTGGTGTEAFF. CDR3 bases: TGCGCCAGCAGCCCAGGGACAGGGGGAACAGGCACTGAAGCTTTCTTT. The rearrangement links TRBV5-1 to TRBJ1-1; 11 bases are shared with TRBD1. CDR3 length equals 16 residues. J was trimmed by 4 bases and V by 4 bases; bases with no gene match: 9. CDR1 and CDR2 (germline): SGHRS, YFSETQ.

The rearrangement uses TRBV19 and TRBJ2-6; D is possibly TRBD1 (6 bases). The V end was cut by 0 bases, the J end by 1 base, with 13 bases between. The length of the CDR3 is 18 residues. Germline-derived CDR1 and CDR2 are LNHDA and SQIVND (reference sequence). Written as DNA, the CDR3 is TGTGCCAGTAGTATAGAAGGACAGCCACTATCTGGGGCCAACGTCCTGACTTTC. Protein product: CASSIEGQPLSGANVLTF.

This clone appeared a few times. The gene calls are TRBV5-1 and TRBJ2-1; tentatively, D is TRBD2 (5 bases). Germline V gene sequence: CDR1 SGHRS, CDR2 YFSETQ. The germline V and J ends were trimmed by 0 bases and 4 bases, with 11 bases remaining between them. The CDR3 is 15 amino acids. DNA of the CDR3: TGCGCCAGCAGCTTGGAGACTATCCGATACAATGAGCAGTTCTTC. Protein: CASSLETIRYNEQFF. The full variable domain, its missing parts supplied by reference TRBV5-1 and TRBJ2-1, is KAGVTQTPRYLIKTRGQQVTLSCSPISGHRSVSWYQQTPGQGLQFLFEYFSETQRNKGNFPGRFSGRQFSNSRSEMNVSTLELGDSALYLCASSLETIRYNEQFFGPGTRLTVL.

J is TRBJ2-1 and V is TRBV7-9; a possible D gene is TRBD1 (5 bases). There are 15 residues in the CDR3. Germline CDR1 SEHNR, CDR2 FQNEAQ (reference sequence). Trimming shortened V by 2 bases and J by 10 bases, and 18 bases separated the two germline ends. DNA for the CDR3: TGTGCCAGCAGCTTAAGAACAGGAGAAGCATGGGAGCAGTTCTTC. It specifies CASSLRTGEAWEQFF.

This rearrangement joins TRBV7-9 to TRBJ2-5; 8 bases align to TRBD2. V lost 9 bases to trimming and J lost 1 base; unmatched junction nucleotides: 10. The CDR3 is made up of 15 amino acids. Germline V gene sequence: CDR1 SEHNR, CDR2 FQNEAQ (reference sequence). This CDR3 is CASAGGAGGQETQYF. The DNA for the CDR3 is TGTGCCAGTGCCGGAGGGGCGGGGGGCCAAGAGACCCAGTACTTC.

The V gene is TRBV7-8, the J gene TRBJ1-1; no clear D. This CDR3 contains 12 residues. V lost 2 bases and J lost 8, with 9 bases in between. Germline V gene data show CDR1 as SGHVS and CDR2 as FQNEAQ. CDR3 protein: CASSLIESEAFF. The CDR3 nucleotides are TGTGCCAGCAGCTTAATCGAGTCAGAAGCTTTCTTT.

This clone was seen only once. This chain connects TRBV6-5 to TRBJ2-5, with D possibly matching TRBD1 (6 bases). There are 15 residues in the CDR3. Germline CDR1 and CDR2: MNHEY and SVGAGI. The V end lost 4 bases, the J end lost 5 bases, and 17 bases lay between the germline ends. For the CDR3, the DNA is TGTGCCAGCAGTTTAGGACAGCTACAGGCGGAGACCCAGTACTTC. As protein: CASSLGQLQAETQYF.

This chain connects TRBV7-9 to TRBJ2-7; the D gene is possibly TRBD1 (7 bases). Between the trimmed V and J ends, which lost 5 bases and 0 bases, there was a span of 11 bases. This CDR3 is 14 amino acids long. Germline V gene sequence: CDR1 SEHNR, CDR2 FQNEAQ (reference sequence). The CDR3 sequence is CASSPRDSSYEQYF. The CDR3, as DNA: TGTGCCAGCAGCCCGCGGGACAGCTCCTACGAGCAGTACTTC.

This clone was counted a single time. The V call is TRBV19, the J call TRBJ2-1, with 9 bases that match TRBD1. The CDR3 spans 15 residues. Germline assignment: CDR1 LNHDA and CDR2 SQIVND (reference sequence). With 2 bases clipped from V and 2 bases from J, the junction kept 1 base outside the gene matches. The CDR3 nucleotides are TGTGCCAGTAGTATAAGACAGGGGGCCTACAATGAGCAGTTCTTC. It yields the protein CASSIRQGAYNEQFF.

The chain couples TRBV28 to TRBJ1-2; D is perhaps TRBD1 (6 bases). V shed 2 bases and J shed 2 bases, with 12 bases lying between them. CDR1 MDHEN and CDR2 SYDVKM come from the germline V gene. The CDR3 is made up of 15 amino acids. The CDR3 protein is CASSLPQGRNYGYTF. The CDR3 DNA follows: TGTGCCAGCAGTTTACCCCAGGGGCGAAACTATGGCTACACCTTC.

This clone was observed a single time. CDR3: CASSPYPVRLSNQPQHF. CDR3 DNA sequence: TGTGCCAGCAGTCCATACCCAGTAAGACTGAGCAATCAGCCCCAGCATTTT. The chain links TRBV27 to TRBJ1-5, with D unclear. Germline lookup yields CDR1 MNHEY and CDR2 SMNVEV (reference sequence). The CDR3 spans 17 residues. Trimming took off 5 bases at V and 1 base at J, with 18 bases between the two ends.

The table lists this clone with a count of one. The J gene is TRBJ1-2, the V gene TRBV19; possibly TRBD1 for D (5 bases). This CDR3 comprises 15 residues. V was trimmed by 4 bases and J by 4 bases, leaving 16 bases between them. The germline V gene encodes CDR1 LNHDA and CDR2 SQIVND (reference sequence). The CDR3 nucleotides are TGTGCCAGTAGTACAGGGCGATTGATCGGCTATGGCTACACCTTC. Translation gives CASSTGRLIGYGYTF. Complete variable domain (other parts from reference TRBV19 and TRBJ1-2): DGGITQSPKYLFRKEGQNVTLSCEQNLNHDAMYWYRQDPGQGLRLIYYSQIVNDFQKGDIAEGYSVSREKKESFPLTVTSAQKNPTAFYLCASSTGRLIGYGYTFGSGTRLTVV.

The V call is TRBV27, the J call TRBJ2-7; possibly TRBD1 for D (6 bases). With 9 bases removed from V and 4 bases from J, the gap between germline ends came to 25 bases. The CDR3 is made up of 16 amino acids. Germline CDR1 MNHEY, CDR2 SMNVEV (reference sequence). CDR3 protein: CASLSRGRGSPYEQYF. CDR3 nucleotide sequence: TGTGCCAGTTTATCCAGGGGACGGGGTTCTCCTTACGAGCAGTACTTC.

The count of this clone is one. This chain links TRBV4-1 with TRBJ1-1, with 7 positions matching TRBD1. Per the germline V gene, CDR1 is MGHRA and CDR2 is YSYEKL. This CDR3 spans 19 amino acids. The V segment lost 0 bases and the J segment 4 bases; nucleotides outside the gene matches: 17. Here the CDR3 reads CASSQDLDRAGRLVTEAFF. CDR3 nucleotides: TGCGCCAGCAGCCAAGATCTTGACAGGGCGGGGAGACTTGTCACTGAAGCTTTCTTT.

The chain couples TRBV5-4 to TRBJ2-7, with 7 bases lining up with TRBD1. Germline loops: CDR1 SGHNT, CDR2 YYREEE (reference sequence). The CDR3 runs 14 residues. J gave up 3 bases and V 4 bases, and 7 bases lay outside the gene matches. This chain's CDR3 is CASSRDRVDYEQYF. For the CDR3, the DNA is TGTGCCAGCAGCAGAGACAGGGTGGACTACGAGCAGTACTTC.

V gene TRBV7-3 combines with J gene TRBJ2-2; D might be TRBD2 (5 bases). Germline loops: CDR1 SGHTA, CDR2 FQGTGA. The CDR3 spans 15 residues. Trimming stripped 4 bases from V and 1 base from J, with 10 bases between. CDR3 amino acids: CASSSTGLNTGELFF. CDR3 DNA: TGTGCCAGCAGCTCAACTGGACTGAACACCGGGGAGCTGTTTTTT. The entire variable domain, with the rest obtained from reference TRBV7-3 and TRBJ2-2, is as follows: GAGVSQTPSNKVTEKGKYVELRCDPISGHTALYWYRQSLGQGPEFLIYFQGTGAADDSGLPNDRFFAVRPEGSVSTLKIQRTERGDSAVYLCASSSTGLNTGELFFGEGSRLTVL.

As concerns this clone: A read error may produce the germline difference seen at one junction end. This rearrangement joins TRBV7-6 to TRBJ2-1; 15 nucleotides align to TRBD2. Germline-derived CDR1 and CDR2 are SGHVS and FNYEAQ. The CDR3 loop spans 17 amino acids. The CDR3 region has the DNA TGTGCCAGCAGCACGATCGGACTAGCGGGGGGGTACAGTGAGCAGTTCTTC. Protein sequence: CASSTIGLAGGYSEQFF.

This chain joins TRBV29-1 and TRBJ2-1; 10 nucleotides match TRBD2. Germline V gives CDR1 SQVTM, CDR2 ANQGSEA. V trimming: 3 bases; J trimming: 3 bases; junction bases outside the gene matches: 2. This CDR3 spans 14 amino acids. CDR3 nucleotides: TGCAGCGTTGAGGTAGCGGGGGGCTACAATGAGCAGTTCTTC. Its protein is CSVEVAGGYNEQFF.

The chain carries TRBV11-2 and TRBJ2-4; 7 bases fit TRBD1. The CDR3 spans 14 residues. The V gene's germline CDR1 is SGHAT and CDR2 FQNNGV. V shed 5 bases and J 1 base; nucleotides not matched to a gene: 2. CDR3 sequence (DNA): TGTGCCAGCAGCCCACAGGGGGCCAAAAACATTCAGTACTTC. Translating gives CASSPQGAKNIQYF.

This rearrangement joins TRBV5-1 to TRBJ2-5, with 8 bases identical to TRBD1. This CDR3 has 14 residues. V lost 0 bases, J lost 3 bases, and 1 base stayed unmatched. Germline-derived CDR1 and CDR2 are SGHRS and YFSETQ. CDR3 amino acids: CASSLGQGKETQYF. The CDR3 DNA follows: TGCGCCAGCAGCTTGGGACAGGGGAAAGAGACCCAGTACTTC.

This chain connects TRBV11-1 to TRBJ1-4, with D perhaps TRBD1 (5 bases). Germline V gene data show CDR1 as SGHAT and CDR2 as FQDESV (reference sequence). This CDR3 is 13 amino acids long. V gave up 5 bases and J gave up 10 bases, with 14 bases separating them. The CDR3 DNA sequence: TGTGCCAGCAGCCCTTCGGGGGTTGGAAAACTGTTTTTT. As protein: CASSPSGVGKLFF.

The J gene is TRBJ2-1, the V gene TRBV7-9, with 8 bases that match TRBD2. V lost 5 bases, J lost 1 base, and 4 bases stayed unmatched. The CDR3 loop spans 15 amino acids. Looked up from germline, CDR1 is SEHNR and CDR2 is FQNEAQ (reference sequence). CDR3 loop: CASSHSGGSYNEQFF. CDR3 nucleotides: TGTGCCAGCAGCCACAGCGGGGGTTCCTACAATGAGCAGTTCTTC.